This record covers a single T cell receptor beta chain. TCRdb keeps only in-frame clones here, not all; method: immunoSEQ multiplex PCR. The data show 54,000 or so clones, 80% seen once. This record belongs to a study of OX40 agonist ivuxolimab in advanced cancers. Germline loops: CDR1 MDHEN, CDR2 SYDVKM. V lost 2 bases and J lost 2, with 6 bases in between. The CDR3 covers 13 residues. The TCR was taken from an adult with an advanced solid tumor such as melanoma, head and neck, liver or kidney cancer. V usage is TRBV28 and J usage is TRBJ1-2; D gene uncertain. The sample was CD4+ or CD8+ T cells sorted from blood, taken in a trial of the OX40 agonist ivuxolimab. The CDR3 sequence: CASSLLGNYGYTF. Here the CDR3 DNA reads TGTGCCAGCAGTTTACTAGGGAACTATGGCTACACCTTC.